The 26 T cell receptor beta chains presented below share a single source sample, sequenced in a study of blood T cell repertoires in COVID-19. The protocol was immunoSEQ multiplex PCR, while the TCRdb copy is restricted to in-frame clones and leaves out a portion. The sample has hundreds of thousands of clones; approximately 88% are singletons. The sequenced sample was peripheral blood. The receptors originated from a man aged 40-49 years with acute or convalescent COVID-19.

The chain carries TRBV2 and TRBJ2-2; D gene ambiguous. The CDR3 spans 16 residues. Trimming took off 0 bases at V and 0 bases at J, with 8 bases between the two ends. CDR1 and CDR2 (germline): SNHLY, FYNNEI. The CDR3 spells CASSEAEIANTGELFF. CDR3 nucleotide sequence: TGTGCCAGCAGTGAAGCGGAGATCGCGAACACCGGGGAGCTGTTTTTT.

The chain is built from TRBV19 and TRBJ1-2; D uncertain. Germline loops: CDR1 LNHDA, CDR2 SQIVND (reference sequence). The CDR3 covers 14 residues. V was trimmed by 8 bases and J by 1 base, leaving 14 bases between them. For the CDR3, the DNA is TGTGCCAGTGGAATAGCGCGGGGTAACTATGGCTACACCTTC. This encodes CASGIARGNYGYTF.

The V and J genes are TRBV4-1 and TRBJ1-5, with 7 bases matching TRBD1. The CDR3 runs 18 residues. V trimming: 3 bases; J trimming: 0 bases; junction bases outside the gene matches: 11. CDR1 and CDR2 (germline): MGHRA, YSYEKL. Here the CDR3 reads CASSQGPGGTYSNQPQHF. DNA of the CDR3: TGCGCCAGCAGCCAGGGGCCAGGGGGTACCTATAGCAATCAGCCCCAGCATTTT.

The rearrangement links TRBV10-1 to TRBJ2-3; D is possibly TRBD2 (5 bases). This CDR3 is built from 11 residues. The V gene lost 4 bases and the J gene lost 6 bases, with 5 bases spanning the gap. CDR1 is WNHNN, CDR2 SYGVQD, per germline (reference sequence). The CDR3 is CASSAGDTQYF. The CDR3 bases are TGCGCCAGCAGTGCGGGGGATACGCAGTATTTT.

The chain joins TRBV7-9 to TRBJ2-7, with no clear D. This CDR3 is built from 11 residues. Trimming cost V 5 bases and J 4 bases, with 6 bases left between them. Germline CDR1 SEHNR, CDR2 FQNEAQ (reference sequence). This CDR3 is CASSGEYEQYF. The CDR3 nucleotides are TGTGCCAGCAGCGGAGAGTACGAGCAGTACTTC.

This chain links TRBV19 with TRBJ1-4; D is perhaps TRBD1 (5 bases). The germline V and J ends were trimmed by 4 bases and 2 bases, with 8 bases remaining between them. The CDR3 length is 14 residues. In germline, CDR1 is LNHDA, CDR2 SQIVND (reference sequence). The CDR3 here is CASSRPGTNEKLFF. Here the CDR3 DNA reads TGTGCCAGTAGTAGGCCAGGGACTAATGAAAAACTGTTTTTT.

The chain employs TRBV10-3 and TRBJ1-1, with D hard to call. This CDR3 has 14 residues. Trimming pared 4 bases from V and 3 bases from J, leaving 12 bases between. Germline CDR1 is ENHRY and CDR2 is SYGVKD. The CDR3 here is CAISGTGTYTEAFF. In nucleotides, the CDR3 is TGTGCCATCAGTGGGACGGGAACGTACACTGAAGCTTTCTTT.

The chain combines TRBV20-1 with TRBJ2-7; D remains unclear. The CDR3 is made up of 11 amino acids. Germline V CDR1 and CDR2: DFQATT, SNEGSKA (reference sequence). The ends were cut back, 6 bases at V and 3 bases at J, with 9 bases in the middle. The CDR3 protein is CSAQQNYEQYF. CDR3 nucleotides: TGCAGTGCACAACAGAACTACGAGCAGTACTTC.

V gene TRBV19 combines with J gene TRBJ2-1, with D possibly TRBD2 on 5 matching bases. Trimming cost V 3 bases and J 0 bases, with 15 bases left between them. The CDR3 is 17 amino acids. Germline CDR1 LNHDA, CDR2 SQIVND (reference sequence). Written as DNA, the CDR3 is TGTGCCAGTAGTATGGACGAGCGGCGATCCTCCTACAATGAGCAGTTCTTC. Residues: CASSMDERRSSYNEQFF.

V and J are TRBV23-1 and TRBJ1-1; possible D gene TRBD1, 6 bases. TRBV23-1 is flagged as an ORF with uncertain function. The CDR3 has 13 amino acids. The V and J ends lost 8 bases and 4 bases respectively, with 14 bases between them. Here the CDR3 reads CASAQGMCTEAFF. In DNA, the CDR3 is TGCGCCAGCGCACAGGGAATGTGCACTGAAGCTTTCTTT.

J is TRBJ2-2 and V is TRBV10-3; tentative D call: TRBD1 (6 bases). V lost 8 bases and J 2 bases, leaving 12 bases between the germline ends. Germline values: CDR1 ENHRY, CDR2 SYGVKD. The length of the CDR3 is 14 residues. The CDR3 here is CAIGGQINTGELFF. The DNA for the CDR3 is TGTGCCATCGGAGGACAGATAAACACCGGGGAGCTGTTTTTT.

V usage is TRBV5-1 and J usage is TRBJ1-1; possible D gene TRBD1, 6 bases. V was cut by 3 bases and J by 2 bases, with 11 bases left in between. The CDR3 runs to 14 residues. From germline, CDR1 is SGHRS and CDR2 YFSETQ. The CDR3 spells CASSSDSANTEAFF. The CDR3 DNA sequence: TGCGCCAGCAGCTCGGACAGCGCAAACACTGAAGCTTTCTTT. Full variable domain (outside the CDR3, taken from reference TRBV5-1 and TRBJ1-1): KAGVTQTPRYLIKTRGQQVTLSCSPISGHRSVSWYQQTPGQGLQFLFEYFSETQRNKGNFPGRFSGRQFSNSRSEMNVSTLELGDSALYLCASSSDSANTEAFFGQGTRLTVV.

This clone was observed once. This chain links TRBV12-3 or TRBV12-4 with TRBJ1-1; D call uncertain. The CDR3 is made up of 11 amino acids. V dropped 7 bases and J dropped 4 bases, with 7 bases sitting between them. The chain's CDR3 is CASTFGTEAFF. The CDR3 DNA reads TGTGCCAGCACCTTCGGCACTGAAGCTTTCTTT.

This clone occurred a few times. The chain has TRBV4-1 and TRBJ2-6, with TRBD1 identical over 12 bases. This CDR3 spans 19 amino acids. V lost 3 bases to trimming and J lost 3 bases; unmatched junction nucleotides: 9. Germline CDR1 is MGHRA and CDR2 is YSYEKL. CDR3 DNA: TGCGCCAGCAGCCAGGTTCCGGGACAGGGGGCAGGTGGGGCCAACGTCCTGACTTTC. Its protein is CASSQVPGQGAGGANVLTF.

This clone turned up a few times. The chain carries TRBV28 and TRBJ1-2; 9 bases are a match to TRBD1. CDR1 MDHEN and CDR2 SYDVKM come from the germline V gene. The CDR3 has 17 residues. V dropped 6 bases and J dropped 3; count of bases not matched to a gene: 14. In DNA, the CDR3 is TGTGCCAGCAGGCGCCCCGGGACAGGGTCGGGGTACTATGGCTACACCTTC. Encoded protein: CASRRPGTGSGYYGYTF.

J is TRBJ2-1 and V is TRBV3-1 (or the pseudogene TRBV3-2); TRBD2 aligns across 13 bases. Germline-derived CDR1 and CDR2 are LGHDT and YNNKEL (reference sequence). Trimming cost V 3 bases and J 6 bases; bases outside gene matches: 5. The CDR3 contains 16 residues. CDR3 nucleotides: TGTGCCAGCAGCCACGGACTAGCGGGAGTTTTCAATGAGCAGTTCTTC. It specifies CASSHGLAGVFNEQFF.

J is TRBJ2-7 and V is TRBV7-9, with TRBD2 matching 9 bases. The V gene end was trimmed by 1 base and the J gene end by 5 bases; junction bases not matched to a gene: 12. This CDR3 region has 17 residues. From germline, CDR1 is SEHNR and CDR2 FQNEAQ (reference sequence). CDR3 protein: CASSLGRIAGDVNEQYF. The CDR3 nucleotides read TGTGCCAGCAGCTTAGGGCGGATAGCGGGAGATGTTAACGAGCAGTACTTC.

This chain uses TRBV2 with TRBJ1-2; 10 bases align to TRBD1. V lost 6 bases to trimming and J lost 2 bases; unmatched junction nucleotides: 9. Looked up from germline, CDR1 is SNHLY and CDR2 is FYNNEI. The CDR3 has 16 residues. The CDR3 reads CASSLNLGQGNYGYTF. As DNA, the CDR3 is TGTGCCAGCAGCTTGAACTTGGGACAGGGGAACTATGGCTACACCTTC.

The genes are TRBV11-2 and TRBJ1-6; no clear D. The CDR3 totals 13 residues. Trimming took off 5 bases at V and 7 bases at J, with 9 bases between the two ends. Germline assignment: CDR1 SGHAT and CDR2 FQNNGV. The CDR3 nucleotides are TGTGCCAGCAGCCGGACGGGAAATTCACCCCTCCACTTT. This translates into CASSRTGNSPLHF. Combining the CDR3 with reference TRBV11-2 and TRBJ1-6 gives the whole variable domain EAGVAQSPRYKIIEKRQSVAFWCNPISGHATLYWYQQILGQGPKLLIQFQNNGVVDDSQLPKDRFSAERLKGVDSTLKIQPAKLEDSAVYLCASSRTGNSPLHFGNGTRLTVT.

J is TRBJ1-3 and V is TRBV5-1; D perhaps matches TRBD1 (5 bases). The germline V gene has CDR1 SGHRS and CDR2 YFSETQ. The length of the CDR3 is 14 residues. The germline V and J ends were trimmed by 4 bases and 0 bases, with 8 bases remaining between them. The chain's CDR3 is CASSPDSSGNTIYF. CDR3 DNA sequence: TGCGCCAGCAGCCCCGACAGCTCTGGAAACACCATATATTTT.

The chain has TRBV5-6 and TRBJ1-2; no definite D call. Trimming removed 4 bases from V and 8 bases from J, with 15 bases in between. This CDR3 spans 13 amino acids. Germline lookup yields CDR1 SGHDT and CDR2 YYEEEE. The CDR3 DNA is TGTGCCAGCAGCCGGCCATCCTCGGAGGGCTACACCTTC. It yields the protein CASSRPSSEGYTF.

Many counts were recorded for this clone. J is TRBJ1-5 and V is TRBV2, with 11 nucleotides matching TRBD1. The CDR3 is 15 residues long. From germline, CDR1 is SNHLY and CDR2 FYNNEI. The V gene end was trimmed by 8 bases and the J gene end by 7 bases; junction bases not matched to a gene: 10. Here the CDR3 DNA reads TGTGCCAGCGGAGCCGGGACAGGGGGAAGCCAGCCCCAGCATTTT. Protein sequence: CASGAGTGGSQPQHF.

The chain joins TRBV27 to TRBJ1-2, with 7 bases aligning to TRBD1. V lost 6 bases to trimming and J lost 8 bases; unmatched junction nucleotides: 12. The CDR3 contains 14 residues. In germline, CDR1 is MNHEY, CDR2 SMNVEV (reference sequence). CDR3 DNA: TGTGCCAGCAGGTCAGGGGGTAGGTGGTGGGGCTACACCTTC. It encodes CASRSGGRWWGYTF.

The V call is TRBV29-1, the J call TRBJ2-7, with D tentatively TRBD1 (5 bases). Germline CDR1 SQVTM, CDR2 ANQGSEA. The length of the CDR3 is 16 residues. The V end lost 4 bases, the J end lost 0 bases, and 19 bases lay between the germline ends. CDR3 sequence: CSVAGSGQHFSYEQYF. The DNA for the CDR3 is TGCAGCGTTGCAGGGTCCGGTCAACATTTCTCCTACGAGCAGTACTTC.

The V and J genes are TRBV24-1 and TRBJ2-2; D might be TRBD1 (6 bases). Germline loops: CDR1 KGHDR, CDR2 SFDVKD. The CDR3 consists of 12 residues. V was trimmed by 9 bases and J by 3 bases, leaving 7 bases between them. DNA of the CDR3: TGTGCCACCGGGGGCGACACCGGGGAGCTGTTTTTT. This gives the protein CATGGDTGELFF.

V and J are TRBV6-5 and TRBJ1-1, with D hard to call. CDR1 is MNHEY, CDR2 SVGAGI, per germline. V shed 6 bases and J shed 1 base, with 12 bases lying between them. This CDR3 contains 14 residues. CDR3 bases: TGTGCCAGCAGCGCCCTGGGCCCGAACACTGAAGCTTTCTTT. Encoded protein: CASSALGPNTEAFF.